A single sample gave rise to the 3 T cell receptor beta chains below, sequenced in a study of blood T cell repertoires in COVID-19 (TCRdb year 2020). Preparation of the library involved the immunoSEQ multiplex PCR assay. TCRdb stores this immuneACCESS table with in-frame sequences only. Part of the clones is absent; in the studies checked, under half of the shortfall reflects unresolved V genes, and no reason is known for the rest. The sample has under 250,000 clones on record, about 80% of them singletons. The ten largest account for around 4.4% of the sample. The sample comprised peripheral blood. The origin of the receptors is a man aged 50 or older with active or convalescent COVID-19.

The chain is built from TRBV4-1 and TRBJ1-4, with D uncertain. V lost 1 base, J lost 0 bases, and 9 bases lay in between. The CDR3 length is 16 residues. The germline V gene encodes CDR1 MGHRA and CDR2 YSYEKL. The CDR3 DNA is TGCGCCAGCAGCCAAGCCGAGTCGGCAACTAATGAAAAACTGTTTTTT. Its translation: CASSQAESATNEKLFF.

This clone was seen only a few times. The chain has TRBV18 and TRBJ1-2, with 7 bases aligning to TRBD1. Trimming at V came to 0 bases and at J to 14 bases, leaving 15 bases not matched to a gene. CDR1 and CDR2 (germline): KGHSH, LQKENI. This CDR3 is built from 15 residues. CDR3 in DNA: TGTGCCAGCTCACCACCGGCTACAGGGGATAGGCCCGGGACCTTC. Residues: CASSPPATGDRPGTF.

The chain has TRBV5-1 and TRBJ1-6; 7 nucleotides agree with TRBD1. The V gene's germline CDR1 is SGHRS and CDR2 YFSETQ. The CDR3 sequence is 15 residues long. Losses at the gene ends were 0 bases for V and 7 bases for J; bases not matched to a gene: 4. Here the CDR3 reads CASSLEGAANSPLHF. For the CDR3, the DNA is TGCGCCAGCAGCTTGGAGGGGGCGGCGAATTCACCCCTCCACTTT.